The T cell receptor (beta chain) described here comes from a study of cytomegalovirus exposure and HLA in healthy donors. Primers included in the PCR were 60 Vbeta and 13 Jbeta primers. Repertoires were generated with immunoSEQ multiplex PCR, while TCRdb's copy carries only in-frame clones and drops some. The data show about 120,000 clones, over 75% seen once. Sequenced: PBMCs. The source of this sequence is a young man in good health and CMV-seropositive.

CDR3 sequence: CASSFTGTRNSPLHF. CDR3 DNA sequence: TGTGCCAGCAGCTTTACCGGGACACGGAATTCACCCCTCCACTTT. The chain combines TRBV7-9 with TRBJ1-6, with a weak D call TRBD1 (6 bases). From germline, CDR1 is SEHNR and CDR2 FQNEAQ (reference sequence). V lost 3 bases and J lost 7, with 13 bases in between. The CDR3 contains 15 residues. The full variable domain, completed using reference TRBV7-9 and TRBJ1-6, is DTGVSQNPRHKITKRGQNVTFRCDPISEHNRLYWYRQTLGQGPEFLTYFQNEAQLEKSRLLSDRFSAERPKGSFSTLEIQRTEQGDSAMYLCASSFTGTRNSPLHFGNGTRLTVT.